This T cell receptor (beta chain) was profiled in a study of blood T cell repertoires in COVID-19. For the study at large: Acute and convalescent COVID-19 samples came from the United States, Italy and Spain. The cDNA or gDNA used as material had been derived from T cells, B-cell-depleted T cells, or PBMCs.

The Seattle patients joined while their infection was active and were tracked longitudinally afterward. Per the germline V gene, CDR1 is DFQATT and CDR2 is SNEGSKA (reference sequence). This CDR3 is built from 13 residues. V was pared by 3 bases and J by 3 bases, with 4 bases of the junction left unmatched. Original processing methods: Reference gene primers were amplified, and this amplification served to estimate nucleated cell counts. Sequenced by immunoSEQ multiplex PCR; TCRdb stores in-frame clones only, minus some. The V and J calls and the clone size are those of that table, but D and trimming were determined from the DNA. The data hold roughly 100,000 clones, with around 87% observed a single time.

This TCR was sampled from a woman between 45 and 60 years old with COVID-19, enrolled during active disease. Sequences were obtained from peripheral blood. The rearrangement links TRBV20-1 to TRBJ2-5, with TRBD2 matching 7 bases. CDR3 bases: TGCAGTGCTAGTGCTGCGGGGGAAGAGACCCAGTACTTC. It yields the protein CSASAAGEETQYF.